This TCR beta chain was sequenced in a study of control samples from healthy donors and cancer patients. This CDR3 has 16 residues. The germline V and J ends were trimmed by 1 base and 2 bases, with 11 bases remaining between them. Germline V CDR1 and CDR2: PRHDT, FYEKMQ (reference sequence). TCRdb's copy holds only in-frame clones and misses some; the assay was immunoSEQ multiplex PCR. The profile shows about 180,000 clones, around 94% of them singletons. The source is a man aged 30 to 39 in good health. The chain employs TRBV13 and TRBJ2-2, with D uncertain. The source material was blood. The CDR3 reads CASSLAGVGNTGELFF. The CDR3 nucleotides read TGTGCCAGCAGCTTAGCAGGTGTAGGTAACACCGGGGAGCTGTTTTTT.